This TCR beta chain was documented in a study of beta chain features in type 1 diabetes. General study findings and limits: Cells carrying high TCR expression could end up over-represented when cDNA is sequenced. Type 1 diabetes patients showed a moderate but significant shortening of TCRB CDR3s in all four CD4+ subsets. Lower insertion and higher deletion counts appeared at VDJ junctions in type 1 diabetes patients.

Germline V gives CDR1 GTSNPN, CDR2 SVGIG (reference sequence). The CDR3 has 14 residues. V was cut by 2 bases and J by 6 bases, with 16 bases left in between. Expressed TCRB transcripts were sequenced because the isolated RNA had all been reverse transcribed beforehand. Data came from immunoSEQ multiplex PCR; TCRdb stores just in-frame clones and leaves some out. The table shows 250,000 to 300,000 clones, with roughly a quarter occurring only once. This clone appeared a few times. Its matching antigen is unknown. The rearrangement joins TRBV30 to TRBJ1-2; a possible D gene is TRBD1 (6 bases). Sequencing was carried out using naive CD4+ T cells from blood. The source is a woman in her twenties or thirties with type 1 diabetes. CDR3 residues: CAWSSYRDQNGYTF. CDR3 nucleotide sequence: TGTGCCTGGAGTTCCTACAGGGATCAAAATGGCTACACCTTC.